This entry concerns a single TCR beta chain. Time point noted: pre-sensitization, week 0. Treatment specified: therapeutic diphenylcyclopropenone sensitization with weekly scalp DPC. This entry is derived from a study of human T cells and chemical hapten exposure. Study information: Readings were taken at 6 days from patch tests that had applied 0.01% DPC to the upper back.

Unique molecular identifiers were attached to individual cDNA molecules during library preparation. MiXCR, applied by TCRdb to the RACE reads, yields one record per CDR3 protein. The table shows 190,000 or so distinct CDR3 sequences, with around 30% occurring only once. Germline V gene data show CDR1 as MNHNY and CDR2 as SVGAGI (reference sequence). V lost 1 base to trimming and J lost 4 bases, with 20 bases between them. There are 17 residues in the CDR3. The rearrangement uses TRBV6-6 and TRBJ2-7; no firm D call. This sample comprised whole blood, obtained in connection with sensitization to the hapten diphenylcyclopropenone (DPC). The TCR sequence derives from a woman aged 25 to 45 with alopecia areata. Some clones in this sample may be carry-over from other donors' samples. CDR3 residues: CASSYFQDGIQPYEQYF. The DNA for the CDR3 is TGTGCCAGCAGTTACTTCCAGGACGGAATCCAACCTTACGAGCAGTACTTC.